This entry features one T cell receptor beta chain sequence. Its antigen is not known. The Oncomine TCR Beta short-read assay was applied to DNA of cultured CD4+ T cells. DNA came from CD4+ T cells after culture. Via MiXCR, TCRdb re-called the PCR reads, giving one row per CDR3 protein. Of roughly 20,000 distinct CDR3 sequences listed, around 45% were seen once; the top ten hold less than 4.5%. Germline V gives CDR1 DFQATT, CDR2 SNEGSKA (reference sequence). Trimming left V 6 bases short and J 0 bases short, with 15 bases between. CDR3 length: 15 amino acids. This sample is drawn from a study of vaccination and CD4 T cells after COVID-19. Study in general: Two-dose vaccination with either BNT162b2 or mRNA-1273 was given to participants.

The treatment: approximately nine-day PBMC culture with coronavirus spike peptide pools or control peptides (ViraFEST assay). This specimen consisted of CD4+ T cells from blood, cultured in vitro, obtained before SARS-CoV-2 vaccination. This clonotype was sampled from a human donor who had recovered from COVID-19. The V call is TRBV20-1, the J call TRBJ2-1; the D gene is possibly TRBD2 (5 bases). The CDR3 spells CSAKRPISSYNEQFF. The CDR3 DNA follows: TGCAGTGCAAAGCGGCCGATAAGCTCCTACAATGAGCAGTTCTTC.